Shown below are 25 T cell receptor beta chains from a single sample sequenced in a study of T-cell memory formation after mild COVID-19. TCRdb ran MiXCR on the 5' RACE reads and lists one entry per CDR3 protein. This table has 45,000 to 65,000 distinct CDR3 sequences, 9.3% appearing once. What was sequenced was PBMCs or a T cell subset sorted from them (not recorded which). The receptor source for this set is an adult woman who had mild COVID-19 (a few samples of this study predate the infection). Cell type and time point are not known.

This clonotype was counted a few times. The J gene is TRBJ1-2, the V gene TRBV4-2; tentative D call: TRBD1 (5 bases). Germline values: CDR1 LGHNA, CDR2 YNFKEQ. Trimming removed 1 base from V and 8 bases from J, with 8 bases in between. The CDR3 has 12 residues. CDR3 residues: CASSQGTLGYTF. Here the CDR3 DNA reads TGTGCCAGCAGCCAAGGGACATTGGGCTACACCTTC.

This rearrangement joins TRBV7-2 to TRBJ2-5; TRBD1 aligns across 10 bases. J lost 5 bases, V lost 5 bases, and 8 bases had no gene match. Germline V gene sequence: CDR1 SGHTA, CDR2 FQGNSA. The CDR3 length is 15 residues. CDR3 in amino acids: CASSPGTGAHETQYF. The CDR3 nucleotides read TGTGCCAGCAGCCCCGGGACAGGGGCCCACGAGACCCAGTACTTC.

Only a few counts were recorded for this clonotype. J is TRBJ2-7 and V is TRBV6-5, with 13 bases lining up with TRBD2. V was clipped by 2 bases and J by 2 bases; unmatched bases: 3. Germline CDR1 MNHEY, CDR2 SVGAGI. The CDR3 is made up of 16 amino acids. CDR3 DNA sequence: TGTGCCAGCAGTTACGCGGGACTAGCGGGGACCTACGAGCAGTACTTC. Translation: CASSYAGLAGTYEQYF.

In the case of this clonotype: A clone one base away is much larger, so this may be a read error. This chain joins TRBV12-3 or TRBV12-4 and TRBJ1-2; TRBD1 matches 10 bases. The V segment lost 5 bases and the J segment 7 bases; nucleotides outside the gene matches: 16. The CDR3 contains 17 residues. CDR3 nucleotides: TGTGCCAGCAGTCGCTCGGGAAGGGACAGGGGAGCGGCTGGCTACACCTTC. Its protein is CASSRSGRDRGAAGYTF.

This clonotype has only a few counts. V usage is TRBV6-5 and J usage is TRBJ1-2; TRBD1 matches at 9 bases. This CDR3 contains 15 residues. Per germline, CDR1 MNHEY and CDR2 SVGAGI. J lost 6 bases, V lost 6 bases, and 11 bases had no gene match. Written as DNA, the CDR3 is TGTGCCAGCAGGGGAGGGGGGACAGGGAGAAATGGCTACACCTTC. Residues: CASRGGGTGRNGYTF.

The chain carries TRBV6-2 or TRBV6-3 and TRBJ1-5, with 7 bases fitting TRBD1. J was trimmed by 4 bases and V by 2 bases; bases with no gene match: 14. Looked up from germline, CDR1 is MNHEY and CDR2 is SVGEGT. The CDR3 extends over 18 amino acids. DNA for the CDR3: TGTGCCAGCAGTTACCCCCGGGACAGACGGAGCCTAAATCAGCCCCAGCATTTT. Its protein is CASSYPRDRRSLNQPQHF.

The V gene is TRBV7-3, the J gene TRBJ2-3; D is possibly TRBD2 (5 bases). Trimming took off 1 base at V and 5 bases at J, with 10 bases between the two ends. The CDR3 sequence is 14 residues long. CDR1 and CDR2 from the germline V gene are SGHTA and FQGTGA. The CDR3 is CASSLNGEIDTQYF. The CDR3 bases are TGTGCCAGCAGCTTAAATGGGGAGATAGATACGCAGTATTTT.

This clonotype was seen at least ten times. This chain uses TRBV6-6 with TRBJ2-5; the D gene is possibly TRBD2 (8 bases). Trimming took off 8 bases at V and 5 bases at J, with 18 bases between the two ends. CDR3 length: 14 amino acids. Germline lookup yields CDR1 MNHNY and CDR2 SVGAGI (reference sequence). The CDR3 DNA follows: TGTGCCAGCGGGTACGGGAGGGGGCAGGAGACCCAGTACTTC. Amino acids: CASGYGRGQETQYF.

This clonotype was seen a few times. In DNA, the CDR3 is TGTGCCAGCAGCAATCGGGACAGGGGAGGGGGCACTGAAGCTTTCTTT. It yields the protein CASSNRDRGGGTEAFF. The chain is built from TRBV12-3 or TRBV12-4 and TRBJ1-1; the match to TRBD1 covers 10 bases. J gave up 4 bases and V 6 bases, and 11 bases lay outside the gene matches. This CDR3 contains 16 residues.

This chain links TRBV6-6 with TRBJ1-2; D not resolved. CDR1 is MNHNY, CDR2 SVGAGI, per germline (reference sequence). The CDR3 length is 14 residues. V was shortened by 2 bases and J by 5 bases, with 12 bases between the two germline ends. The CDR3 sequence is CASSYIESRYGYTF. The CDR3 DNA follows: TGTGCCAGCAGTTACATCGAGAGTAGATATGGCTACACCTTC.

This clonotype was detected ten times or more. This chain links TRBV24-1 with TRBJ2-1, with 8 bases that match TRBD1. The CDR3 sequence is 14 residues long. Germline CDR1 is KGHDR and CDR2 is SFDVKD. The V and J ends lost 5 bases and 7 bases, in that order; junction bases with no gene match: 6. This CDR3 is CATSGAGGRNEQFF. CDR3 coding DNA: TGTGCCACCAGTGGGGCAGGGGGCAGGAATGAGCAGTTCTTC.

This clonotype was detected a few times. This chain links TRBV12-3 or TRBV12-4 with TRBJ2-3; 7 bases align to TRBD2. V gave up 7 bases and J gave up 4 bases; unmatched junction bases: 14. The CDR3 consists of 16 residues. Written as DNA, the CDR3 is TGTGCCAGCACCCGCGGCCCGGGACTACAAGCAGATACGCAGTATTTT. Encoded protein: CASTRGPGLQADTQYF.

This clonotype was counted many times. The CDR3 sequence: CASSLTAASGPYEQYF. DNA of the CDR3: TGTGCCAGCAGCCTGACGGCGGCTAGCGGACCCTACGAGCAGTACTTC. The chain is built from TRBV7-2 and TRBJ2-7, with 7 positions matching TRBD2. This CDR3 region has 16 residues. V dropped 5 bases and J dropped 2; count of bases not matched to a gene: 12. Germline V gene lookup returns CDR1 SGHTA and CDR2 FQGNSA.

There are many counts of this clonotype. The rearrangement uses TRBV5-1 and TRBJ2-7; 7 nucleotides agree with TRBD1. Unmatched junction bases numbered 10, after V lost 0 bases and J lost 4 bases. Germline V gene lookup returns CDR1 SGHRS and CDR2 YFSETQ. This CDR3 region has 16 residues. The chain's CDR3 is CASSLGHRDSIYEQYF. CDR3 DNA sequence: TGCGCCAGCAGCTTGGGACACCGGGACAGTATTTACGAGCAGTACTTC.

This clonotype has a count of ten or more. This chain uses TRBV24-1 with TRBJ2-1, with D unresolved. Trimming pared 0 bases from V and 5 bases from J, leaving 7 bases between. The V gene's germline CDR1 is KGHDR and CDR2 SFDVKD. The CDR3 totals 14 residues. The CDR3 DNA reads TGTGCCACCAGTGATTTGCTCGAGGACAATGAGCAGTTCTTC. This codes for CATSDLLEDNEQFF.

CDR3 in amino acids: CASSSEGRGSYEQYF. CDR3 DNA sequence: TGTGCCAGCAGCTCCGAGGGGCGCGGCTCCTACGAGCAGTACTTC. The chain joins TRBV7-9 to TRBJ2-7, with D tentatively TRBD1 or TRBD2 (5 bases each). The CDR3 is 15 amino acids. CDR1 is SEHNR and CDR2 is FQNEAQ in the germline V gene (reference sequence). Trimming took 4 bases from V and 0 from J, leaving 13 bases between them. Variable domain in full (rest from reference TRBV7-9 and TRBJ2-7): DTGVSQNPRHKITKRGQNVTFRCDPISEHNRLYWYRQTLGQGPEFLTYFQNEAQLEKSRLLSDRFSAERPKGSFSTLEIQRTEQGDSAMYLCASSSEGRGSYEQYFGPGTRLTVT.

This clonotype turned up a few times. The chain is built from TRBV20-1 and TRBJ1-1, with D tentatively TRBD1 (6 bases). This CDR3 contains 15 residues. V was clipped by 0 bases and J by 7 bases, with 18 bases between them. CDR1 and CDR2 from the germline V gene are DFQATT and SNEGSKA (reference sequence). CDR3 sequence: CSARDPRPTGSEAFF. In DNA, the CDR3 is TGCAGTGCTAGAGACCCGAGACCTACAGGGAGTGAAGCTTTCTTT.

This chain links TRBV6-4 with TRBJ1-1; weak D call: TRBD1 (5 bases). This CDR3 comprises 14 residues. Germline lookup yields CDR1 MRHNA and CDR2 SNTAGT. V lost 0 bases to trimming and J lost 5 bases, with 10 bases between them. CDR3 in amino acids: CASSDSTGDTEAFF. For the CDR3, the DNA is TGTGCCAGCAGTGACTCAACGGGGGATACTGAAGCTTTCTTT.

This clonotype was counted many times. This chain uses TRBV6-2 or TRBV6-3 with TRBJ2-7; D gene uncertain. The CDR3 has 17 residues. Germline CDR1 reads MNHEY; CDR2 reads SVGEGT. V dropped 0 bases and J dropped 4 bases, with 19 bases sitting between them. CDR3 sequence (DNA): TGTGCCAGCAGTTACTCTCAAGGCCGTTGGGCTAGGTACGAGCAGTACTTC. Its protein product is CASSYSQGRWARYEQYF.

The chain uses TRBV5-1 and TRBJ2-7; tentative D call: TRBD1 (5 bases). V lost 6 bases and J lost 4, with 14 bases in between. Germline V lookup: CDR1 SGHRS, CDR2 YFSETQ. There are 13 residues in the CDR3. CDR3 residues: CASMDGAGYEQYF. CDR3 coding DNA: TGCGCCAGCATGGATGGGGCAGGGTACGAGCAGTACTTC.

V usage is TRBV6-2 or TRBV6-3 and J usage is TRBJ2-5; no clear D gene. Germline V lookup: CDR1 MNHEY, CDR2 SVGEGT. V gave up 7 bases and J gave up 2 bases, with 8 bases separating them. The CDR3 contains 12 residues. The CDR3 is CASMKPQETQYF. DNA of the CDR3: TGTGCCAGCATGAAACCACAAGAGACCCAGTACTTC.

V and J are TRBV27 and TRBJ2-3; TRBD2 matches at 7 bases. J lost 5 bases, V lost 6 bases, and 8 bases had no gene match. The CDR3 loop spans 14 amino acids. CDR1 is MNHEY, CDR2 SMNVEV, per germline (reference sequence). The CDR3 here is CASRTGLLQDTQYF. The CDR3 coding sequence is TGTGCCAGCAGGACGGGACTACTCCAAGATACGCAGTATTTT.

By sample share, this clonotype is medium-sized. The V gene is TRBV4-1, the J gene TRBJ2-7; 8 nucleotides align to TRBD1. Trimming removed 4 bases from V and 5 bases from J; junction bases left unmatched: 13. CDR1 MGHRA and CDR2 YSYEKL come from the germline V gene. This CDR3 contains 16 residues. CDR3 protein: CASSPGVLDRAHEQYF. The CDR3 DNA reads TGCGCCAGCAGCCCCGGGGTCCTGGACAGGGCCCACGAGCAGTACTTC.

This clonotype was counted ten times or more. This chain links TRBV12-3 or TRBV12-4 with TRBJ1-1; 8 bases line up with TRBD1. The CDR3 is made up of 13 amino acids. The trim removed 10 bases at V and 1 base at J, leaving 5 bases unmatched. CDR3 sequence (DNA): TGTGCCAATGACAGGGGACCGAACACTGAAGCTTTCTTT. Protein sequence: CANDRGPNTEAFF.

This clonotype came up a few times. CDR3 protein: CASSVGRGEAFF. The CDR3 region has the DNA TGTGCCAGCAGTGTAGGAAGGGGCGAAGCTTTCTTT. The J gene is TRBJ1-1, the V gene TRBV25-1, with a weak D call TRBD1 (5 bases). The CDR3 loop spans 12 amino acids. The ends were cut back, 4 bases at V and 8 bases at J, with 11 bases in the middle. Germline V gene data show CDR1 as MGHDK and CDR2 as SYGVNS.